This TCR beta chain was documented in a study of blood T cell repertoires in COVID-19. Study-level information: Sites across the United States, Italy and Spain contributed samples from acute and convalescent COVID-19.

In the authors' workflow: Reference gene primer amplification gave estimated nucleated cell counts. Clones were read by immunoSEQ multiplex PCR, and TCRdb kept only the in-frame ones, dropping some. V and J calls and clone size are as listed in that table; D and trimming were resolved from the DNA. The table shows approximately 150,000 clones, with 70% to 90% occurring only once. The CDR3 has 14 residues. Losses at the gene ends were 2 bases for V and 3 bases for J; bases not matched to a gene: 3. Germline lookup yields CDR1 MNHNS and CDR2 SASEGT. The clonotype originates from a human donor with acute or convalescent COVID-19. The donor label of this sample is uncertain. The chain employs TRBV6-1 and TRBJ2-7; 8 positions agree with TRBD1. The source material was peripheral blood. The CDR3 coding sequence is TGTGCCAGCAGTGAATATGGACAGGGCTACGAGCAGTACTTC. It codes for CASSEYGQGYEQYF.